Here is one T cell receptor beta chain with its context. The source of the sample is a study of T-cell reconstitution after alpha-beta-depleted transplantation in children. Unique molecular identifiers were used to barcode this TCRbeta library. TCRdb processed the PCR reads anew with MiXCR; each CDR3 protein has one entry. Found here are fewer than 550,000 distinct CDR3 sequences, around 15% of them singletons; the top ten hold approximately 29%. This CDR3 spans 16 amino acids. Germline CDR1 and CDR2: LGHDT and YNNKEL (reference sequence). After removal of 6 bases from V and 0 bases from J, the junction contained 5 bases not matched to a gene.

The specimen comprised PBMCs, mostly from graft donor cells, sampled 360 days after TCRalphabeta/CD19-depleted stem cell transplant. The rearrangement links TRBV3-1 to TRBJ2-1, with TRBD2 matching over 10 bases. The receptor comes from a boy under two years old who had a stem cell transplant for Wiskott-Aldrich syndrome, so the T cells may come from the graft donor. CDR3 residues: CASRSSGRISYNEQFF. CDR3 nucleotides: TGTGCCAGCAGGTCTAGCGGGAGAATCTCCTACAATGAGCAGTTCTTC.